Shown below are 30 T cell receptor beta chains from a single sample sequenced in a study of blood T cell repertoires in COVID-19. Some clones are missing from TCRdb's copy, which holds only in-frame ones; the method was immunoSEQ multiplex PCR. This sample carries some 130,000 clones, roughly three quarters of them seen once, and the ten largest clones take around 2%. What was sequenced was peripheral blood. The receptors come from a woman aged 70-85 years with acute or convalescent COVID-19.

V and J are TRBV9 and TRBJ1-3; no clear D gene. The ends were cut back, 1 base at V and 0 bases at J, with 8 bases in the middle. The CDR3 contains 15 residues. Germline V gene sequence: CDR1 SGDLS, CDR2 YYNGEE. CDR3 sequence reads: CASSVTPSSGNTIYF. The CDR3 coding sequence is TGTGCCAGCAGCGTAACACCTTCCTCTGGAAACACCATATATTTT.

The chain carries TRBV27 and TRBJ2-6; maybe TRBD1 (6 bases). Trimming shortened V by 5 bases and J by 0 bases, and 14 bases separated the two germline ends. CDR1 is MNHEY and CDR2 is SMNVEV in the germline V gene (reference sequence). This CDR3 has 17 amino acids. CDR3 sequence reads: CASSPPDRYSGANVLTF. The CDR3 nucleotides are TGTGCCAGCAGTCCCCCCGACAGGTACTCTGGGGCCAACGTCCTGACTTTC.

This clone was recorded at least ten times. J is TRBJ1-1 and V is TRBV27; D call uncertain. The CDR3 is 13 amino acids. V was clipped by 3 bases and J by 4 bases, with 9 bases between them. Looked up from germline, CDR1 is MNHEY and CDR2 is SMNVEV (reference sequence). The CDR3 coding sequence is TGTGCCAGCAGTTTTGATTTGGCCACTGAAGCTTTCTTT. Amino acid sequence: CASSFDLATEAFF.

The chain employs TRBV10-1 and TRBJ2-1; D gene unclear. Per the germline V gene, CDR1 is WNHNN and CDR2 is SYGVQD (reference sequence). The CDR3 covers 11 residues. The V end was cut by 5 bases, the J end by 9 bases, with 8 bases between. The CDR3 nucleotides read TGCGCCAGCAGTACTGTCGGTGAGCAGTTCTTC. Amino acid sequence: CASSTVGEQFF.

V is TRBV6-6 and J is TRBJ1-1, with D unclear. The CDR3 runs 13 residues. Trimming stripped 6 bases from V and 1 base from J, with 9 bases between. Germline V gene sequence: CDR1 MNHNY, CDR2 SVGAGI (reference sequence). DNA of the CDR3: TGTGCCAGCAGCAACGCAGGGAACACTGAAGCTTTCTTT. This translates into CASSNAGNTEAFF.

The chain carries TRBV10-2 and TRBJ2-2, with 7 bases fitting TRBD1. CDR3 length: 13 amino acids. The V and J ends lost 10 bases and 5 bases, in that order; junction bases with no gene match: 7. Looked up from germline, CDR1 is WSHSY and CDR2 is SAAADI. This CDR3 reads CATRGQLTGELFF. The DNA for the CDR3 is TGCGCCACCCGGGGACAGCTTACCGGGGAGCTGTTTTTT.

The rearrangement joins TRBV19 to TRBJ1-1; D perhaps matches TRBD1 (5 bases). Trimming took 7 bases from V and 6 from J, leaving 15 bases between them. From germline, CDR1 is LNHDA and CDR2 SQIVND (reference sequence). The CDR3 is made up of 13 amino acids. CDR3 loop: CASTRVQVSEAFF. CDR3 sequence (DNA): TGTGCCAGTACCAGGGTCCAAGTCTCTGAAGCTTTCTTT.

The V gene is TRBV5-1, the J gene TRBJ2-5; 9 bases line up with TRBD1. V lost 0 bases, J lost 0 bases, and 6 bases stayed unmatched. The germline V gene encodes CDR1 SGHRS and CDR2 YFSETQ. The CDR3 has 17 residues. CDR3 sequence: CASSLGTGTGYQETQYF. CDR3 DNA sequence: TGCGCCAGCAGCTTGGGCACAGGGACAGGGTACCAAGAGACCCAGTACTTC. Filled out from reference TRBV5-1 and TRBJ2-5, the complete variable domain reads KAGVTQTPRYLIKTRGQQVTLSCSPISGHRSVSWYQQTPGQGLQFLFEYFSETQRNKGNFPGRFSGRQFSNSRSEMNVSTLELGDSALYLCASSLGTGTGYQETQYFGPGTRLLVL.

V gene TRBV3-1 (or the pseudogene TRBV3-2) combines with J gene TRBJ1-2; 7 bases are shared with TRBD1. Germline V gene sequence: CDR1 LGHDT, CDR2 YNNKEL (reference sequence). V lost 2 bases to trimming and J lost 7 bases; unmatched junction nucleotides: 7. The CDR3 length is 14 residues. CDR3 nucleotide sequence: TGTGCCAGCAGCCAACAGGGGGTAATGACTGGCTACACCTTC. Its protein is CASSQQGVMTGYTF.

J is TRBJ2-1 and V is TRBV5-1; possibly TRBD2 for D (7 bases). CDR3 length equals 14 residues. V was shortened by 4 bases and J by 8 bases, with 16 bases between the two germline ends. Germline CDR1 is SGHRS and CDR2 is YFSETQ. CDR3 sequence: CASSGGAVEDEQFF. The CDR3 DNA reads TGCGCCAGCAGCGGGGGGGCCGTTGAGGATGAGCAGTTCTTC. Full variable domain (outside the CDR3, taken from reference TRBV5-1 and TRBJ2-1): KAGVTQTPRYLIKTRGQQVTLSCSPISGHRSVSWYQQTPGQGLQFLFEYFSETQRNKGNFPGRFSGRQFSNSRSEMNVSTLELGDSALYLCASSGGAVEDEQFFGPGTRLTVL.

This clone was recorded at least ten times. The rearrangement joins TRBV7-3 to TRBJ2-1; the match to TRBD1 covers 7 bases. V lost 5 bases to trimming and J lost 7 bases; unmatched junction nucleotides: 11. The CDR3 sequence is 15 residues long. Germline CDR1 SGHTA, CDR2 FQGTGA. The CDR3 nucleotides are TGTGCCAGCAGCATTGGACAGGTTCTGGGGAATGAGCAGTTCTTC. Amino acid sequence: CASSIGQVLGNEQFF.

The chain carries TRBV28 and TRBJ2-1; D is uncertain. CDR3 length equals 14 residues. Between the trimmed V and J ends, which lost 2 bases and 0 bases, there was a span of 5 bases. CDR1 and CDR2 from the germline V gene are MDHEN and SYDVKM. The CDR3: CASSLLSSYNEQFF. CDR3 DNA sequence: TGTGCCAGCAGTTTACTTAGCTCCTACAATGAGCAGTTCTTC.

This chain joins TRBV5-1 and TRBJ2-1, with D perhaps matching TRBD2 (6 bases). Germline CDR1 and CDR2: SGHRS and YFSETQ. The CDR3 extends over 15 amino acids. Deletions cut 0 bases from V and 5 bases from J, with 12 bases between. CDR3 in DNA: TGCGCCAGCAGCTTGGTGTCTAGCGCAAACAATGAGCAGTTCTTC. Protein product: CASSLVSSANNEQFF.

This clone was seen ten or more times. The V gene is TRBV28, the J gene TRBJ1-4, with D perhaps matching TRBD1 (6 bases). Trimming removed 4 bases from V and 1 base from J, with 13 bases in between. CDR3 size: 16 residues. Germline V CDR1 and CDR2: MDHEN, SYDVKM. The CDR3 is CASSSPGVLTNEKLFF. CDR3 DNA sequence: TGTGCCAGCAGTTCTCCAGGGGTTCTAACTAATGAAAAACTGTTTTTT.

The chain carries TRBV6-5 and TRBJ2-2; 8 bases match TRBD2. J was trimmed by 7 bases and V by 4 bases; bases with no gene match: 5. This CDR3 is 14 amino acids long. Germline lookup yields CDR1 MNHEY and CDR2 SVGAGI. The CDR3 spells CASSSGGYGGELFF. CDR3 nucleotides: TGTGCCAGCAGTTCGGGGGGGTACGGCGGGGAGCTGTTTTTT.

V usage is TRBV7-2 and J usage is TRBJ1-2; possible D gene TRBD1, 5 bases. Trimming took off 1 base at V and 7 bases at J, with 10 bases between the two ends. The CDR3 consists of 13 residues. Per germline, CDR1 SGHTA and CDR2 FQGNSA. Here the CDR3 reads CASSLGGGRGYTF. For the CDR3, the DNA is TGTGCCAGCAGCTTAGGGGGGGGACGTGGCTACACCTTC.

The V gene is TRBV15, the J gene TRBJ2-2; 10 bases align to TRBD1. The V gene end was trimmed by 1 base and the J gene end by 4 bases; junction bases not matched to a gene: 3. This CDR3 has 16 amino acids. Per germline, CDR1 LNHNV and CDR2 YYDKDF (reference sequence). Here the CDR3 reads CATSRGRTGGTGELFF. In nucleotides, the CDR3 is TGTGCCACCAGCAGAGGGCGGACAGGGGGCACCGGGGAGCTGTTTTTT.

This clone has at least ten counts. This chain connects TRBV4-3 to TRBJ2-5, with D perhaps TRBD2 (6 bases). The CDR3 runs 16 residues. The germline V gene has CDR1 LGHNA and CDR2 YSLEER. Trimming left V 1 base short and J 5 bases short, with 17 bases between. CDR3 bases: TGCGCCAGCAGCCAAGGCGGGGCGCGTGGGAGGGAGACCCAGTACTTC. Its translation: CASSQGGARGRETQYF.

This clone was seen a single time. This chain connects TRBV4-3 to TRBJ1-4; TRBD1 agrees at 9 bases. The germline gives CDR1 LGHNA, CDR2 YSLEER. Trimming cost V 3 bases and J 8 bases; bases outside gene matches: 10. The CDR3 length is 16 residues. CDR3 nucleotide sequence: TGCGCCAGCAGCCAGGAACTTACAGGGGGCGTAGAAAAACTGTTTTTT. Translation gives CASSQELTGGVEKLFF.

With respect to this clone: One end of the junction is discordant with germline, which a read error may explain. The V and J genes are TRBV7-7 and TRBJ2-1, with 8 bases matching TRBD1. CDR3 length: 15 amino acids. The germline V gene encodes CDR1 SSHAT and CDR2 FNYEAQ (reference sequence). The CDR3 DNA follows: TGTGCTAGCAGCTCTGGGCAGGGGGCTAGCAATGAGCAGTTCTTC. Amino acid sequence: CASSSGQGASNEQFF.

The rearrangement joins TRBV2 to TRBJ1-1; 8 bases are a match to TRBD1. Losses at the gene ends were 6 bases for V and 7 bases for J; bases not matched to a gene: 4. Germline V CDR1 and CDR2: SNHLY, FYNNEI. The CDR3 spans 12 residues. CDR3 region: CASRPGQGEAFF. The CDR3 DNA reads TGTGCCAGCAGACCCGGACAGGGTGAAGCTTTCTTT.

This chain joins TRBV28 and TRBJ2-7, with D unresolved. Germline CDR1 is MDHEN and CDR2 is SYDVKM. CDR3 length: 13 amino acids. Trimming left V 4 bases short and J 3 bases short, with 10 bases between. The CDR3 region is CASSSAPGYEQYF. The CDR3 region has the DNA TGTGCCAGCAGTTCGGCCCCGGGCTACGAGCAGTACTTC.

V and J are TRBV5-1 and TRBJ2-1, with unresolved D. Germline CDR1 reads SGHRS; CDR2 reads YFSETQ. This CDR3 spans 19 amino acids. The ends were cut back, 0 bases at V and 0 bases at J, with 19 bases in the middle. CDR3 nucleotide sequence: TGCGCCAGCAGCTTGGCCCAGGTTGATGACCGTCCCTCCTACAATGAGCAGTTCTTC. It translates to CASSLAQVDDRPSYNEQFF.

The genes are TRBV11-2 and TRBJ1-2; TRBD1 agrees at 10 bases. Trimming took 5 bases from V and 1 from J; bases not matched to a gene: 10. Germline V gene lookup returns CDR1 SGHAT and CDR2 FQNNGV. The CDR3 has 17 amino acids. The CDR3 loop is CASSVGTGEGVNYGYTF. The CDR3, as DNA: TGTGCCAGCAGCGTAGGGACAGGGGAGGGGGTTAACTATGGCTACACCTTC.

V and J are TRBV9 and TRBJ2-3, with TRBD2 matching over 10 bases. The CDR3 has 16 residues. Per germline, CDR1 SGDLS and CDR2 YYNGEE. Losses at the gene ends were 4 bases for V and 1 base for J; bases not matched to a gene: 6. CDR3 nucleotides: TGTGCCAGCAGCACCCGCGGGACTAGCGGCACAGATACGCAGTATTTT. This codes for CASSTRGTSGTDTQYF.

In this sample, this clone turned up a few times. The chain couples TRBV11-3 to TRBJ2-1; a weak D match, TRBD1 (5 bases). V lost 2 bases and J 6 bases, leaving 8 bases between the germline ends. The germline CDR1 and CDR2 sequences are SGHNT and YENEEA. The CDR3 has 13 amino acids. The CDR3 nucleotides read TGTGCCAGCAGCTTATCCAGGGTCAATGAGCAGTTCTTC. This translates into CASSLSRVNEQFF.

The rearrangement links TRBV19 to TRBJ2-3; a weak D match, TRBD1 (6 bases). The V gene lost 7 bases and the J gene lost 3 bases, with 14 bases spanning the gap. Germline CDR1 is LNHDA and CDR2 is SQIVND (reference sequence). The CDR3 has 14 residues. The CDR3 region is CASKETGPTDTQYF. The CDR3 coding sequence is TGTGCCAGTAAGGAGACAGGCCCAACAGATACGCAGTATTTT.

The chain is built from TRBV2 and TRBJ1-2; a weak D match, TRBD1 (6 bases). The CDR3 loop spans 16 amino acids. Trimming cost V 2 bases and J 3 bases, with 16 bases left between them. The V gene's germline CDR1 is SNHLY and CDR2 FYNNEI. CDR3 DNA sequence: TGTGCCAGCAGTGAAACTCGGGGGGCCGTCGACTATGGCTACACCTTC. Translation: CASSETRGAVDYGYTF.

This clone was detected only a few times. The chain joins TRBV11-2 to TRBJ2-7, with 11 bases identical to TRBD2. The CDR3 covers 16 residues. V dropped 5 bases and J dropped 3; count of bases not matched to a gene: 9. Germline V gene lookup returns CDR1 SGHAT and CDR2 FQNNGV. The CDR3 nucleotides are TGTGCCAGCAGCCTATTTACCCTAGCGGGGGGCTACGAGCAGTACTTC. It yields the protein CASSLFTLAGGYEQYF.

The DNA of the CDR3 is TGTGCCAGCAGGGGGTTTTCTCAGGGGGAAGAGACCCAGTACTTC. It is translated as CASRGFSQGEETQYF. The chain couples TRBV2 to TRBJ2-5; 7 bases match TRBD1. The length of the CDR3 is 15 residues. Germline trimming cut 6 bases from V and 3 bases from J; bases unmatched to any gene: 10. The germline CDR1 and CDR2 sequences are SNHLY and FYNNEI.